A single sample is the source of the 27 T cell receptor beta chains below, sequenced in a study of T cell changes during pregnancy in multiple sclerosis. Repertoires were generated with immunoSEQ multiplex PCR, while TCRdb's copy carries only in-frame clones and drops some. The sample lists tens of thousands of clones; roughly 93% were seen once. This material consisted of CD8+ T cells from peripheral blood mononuclear cells, taken in the second trimester of pregnancy. These receptors all stem from a female donor with multiple sclerosis, enrolled in a pregnancy study.

The J gene is TRBJ2-7, the V gene TRBV15; possible D gene TRBD2, 5 bases. With 4 bases removed from V and 5 bases from J, the gap between germline ends came to 18 bases. Germline-derived CDR1 and CDR2 are LNHNV and YYDKDF (reference sequence). The CDR3 loop spans 15 amino acids. Here the CDR3 reads CATSIEGFRGNEQYF. The CDR3 DNA is TGTGCCACCAGCATAGAGGGTTTTAGAGGGAACGAGCAGTACTTC.

The chain employs TRBV6-1 and TRBJ1-1; a possible D gene is TRBD1 (5 bases). The length of the CDR3 is 14 residues. Trimming removed 5 bases at V and 4 bases at J, with 14 bases between. CDR1 and CDR2 from the germline V gene are MNHNS and SASEGT. The CDR3 reads CASSMGLAGTEAFF. For the CDR3, the DNA is TGTGCCAGCAGTATGGGACTGGCGGGCACTGAAGCTTTCTTT.

CDR3 in amino acids: CASSLGGGTEAFF. The CDR3 DNA reads as TGTGCCAGCAGCCTCGGGGGGGGCACTGAAGCTTTCTTT. The gene calls are TRBV9 and TRBJ1-1, with D perhaps matching TRBD1 (5 bases). The CDR3 length is 13 residues. Trimming pared 4 bases from V and 4 bases from J, leaving 11 bases between. CDR1 and CDR2 (germline): SGDLS, YYNGEE.

The rearrangement joins TRBV27 to TRBJ2-1; 8 positions agree with TRBD1. The CDR3 is 13 amino acids. CDR1 is MNHEY, CDR2 SMNVEV, per germline (reference sequence). Trimming removed 6 bases from V and 7 bases from J; junction bases left unmatched: 5. CDR3 nucleotide sequence: TGTGCCAGCAGGAGACAGGGGTTGAATGAGCAGTTCTTC. This gives the protein CASRRQGLNEQFF.

The chain combines TRBV4-2 with TRBJ2-5; 13 positions agree with TRBD2. The J segment lost 3 bases and the V segment lost 2 bases, leaving 9 bases of the junction unmatched. Germline assignment: CDR1 LGHNA and CDR2 YNFKEQ. This CDR3 is 18 amino acids long. In DNA, the CDR3 is TGTGCCAGCAGCCAACAACTAGCGGGGGGGCTCGATGAAGAGACCCAGTACTTC. Its protein product is CASSQQLAGGLDEETQYF.

The chain has TRBV27 and TRBJ1-1, with a tentative D call TRBD1 (6 bases). Trimming cost V 6 bases and J 6 bases, with 17 bases left between them. The germline V gene has CDR1 MNHEY and CDR2 SMNVEV (reference sequence). The CDR3 is 14 residues long. CDR3 coding DNA: TGTGCCAGCAGCCGGGCAGGGGCCTACGCTGAAGCTTTCTTT. It codes for CASSRAGAYAEAFF.

The chain recombines TRBV10-3 with TRBJ2-7; TRBD1 might be the D (5 bases). The germline V and J ends were trimmed by 3 bases and 0 bases, with 9 bases remaining between them. The CDR3 extends over 14 amino acids. Germline CDR1 and CDR2: ENHRY and SYGVKD. The CDR3 sequence: CAISEGVSSYEQYF. CDR3 sequence (DNA): TGTGCCATCAGTGAAGGGGTTAGCTCCTACGAGCAGTACTTC.

The gene calls are TRBV5-1 and TRBJ2-5, with a possible D match to TRBD2 (5 bases). The germline V gene has CDR1 SGHRS and CDR2 YFSETQ. The CDR3 length is 15 residues. V lost 3 bases, J lost 5 bases, and 17 bases lay in between. The CDR3 nucleotides read TGCGCCAGCAGCTATGACTTCCAGCCGGGGGAGACCCAGTACTTC. Residues: CASSYDFQPGETQYF.

The CDR3, as DNA: TGTGCCAGCAGCCAAGATCTAGCCGGGGGTGGCATTCAGTACTTC. It is translated as CASSQDLAGGGIQYF. This chain links TRBV4-2 with TRBJ2-4; D is perhaps TRBD2 (6 bases). Trimming shortened V by 0 bases and J by 9 bases, and 15 bases separated the two germline ends. This CDR3 has 15 amino acids. Germline loops: CDR1 LGHNA, CDR2 YNFKEQ.

The chain has TRBV5-4 and TRBJ2-1; D might be TRBD2 (6 bases). The V end was cut by 4 bases, the J end by 3 bases, with 11 bases between. Looked up from germline, CDR1 is SGHNT and CDR2 is YYREEE (reference sequence). The CDR3 is made up of 14 amino acids. The CDR3, as DNA: TGTGCCAGCAGCCCCCGGGGACTCTACAATGAGCAGTTCTTC. Residues: CASSPRGLYNEQFF.

The chain has TRBV19 and TRBJ2-1, with no clear D. V was cut by 3 bases and J by 0 bases, with 9 bases left in between. Germline loops: CDR1 LNHDA, CDR2 SQIVND (reference sequence). This CDR3 region has 15 residues. CDR3 sequence: CASSILLSSYNEQFF. CDR3 DNA: TGTGCCAGTAGTATCTTATTGAGCTCCTACAATGAGCAGTTCTTC. Drawing the rest from reference TRBV19 and TRBJ2-1, the complete variable domain is DGGITQSPKYLFRKEGQNVTLSCEQNLNHDAMYWYRQDPGQGLRLIYYSQIVNDFQKGDIAEGYSVSREKKESFPLTVTSAQKNPTAFYLCASSILLSSYNEQFFGPGTRLTVL.

The CDR3 DNA reads as TGTGCCAGCAGCGTAGATACAGGGGTGAACACTGAAGCTTTCTTT. The encoded protein is CASSVDTGVNTEAFF. The J gene is TRBJ1-1, the V gene TRBV9, with 7 bases aligning to TRBD1. CDR3 length: 15 amino acids. J lost 0 bases, V lost 0 bases, and 2 bases had no gene match. Germline CDR1 is SGDLS and CDR2 is YYNGEE. Full variable domain (rest looked up from reference TRBV9 and TRBJ1-1): DSGVTQTPKHLITATGQRVTLRCSPRSGDLSVYWYQQSLDQGLQFLIQYYNGEERAKGNILERFSAQQFPDLHSELNLSSLELGDSALYFCASSVDTGVNTEAFFGQGTRLTVV.

The rearrangement links TRBV15 to TRBJ2-3, with TRBD2 identical over 10 bases. Germline-derived CDR1 and CDR2 are LNHNV and YYDKDF (reference sequence). J lost 4 bases, V lost 0 bases, and 10 bases had no gene match. The CDR3 runs 18 residues. CDR3 protein: CATSRDPPPSGSPDTQYF. CDR3 DNA: TGTGCCACCAGCAGAGATCCCCCGCCTAGCGGGAGCCCAGATACGCAGTATTTT.

The V call is TRBV27, the J call TRBJ2-5; 7 bases agree with TRBD2. CDR1 and CDR2 (germline): MNHEY, SMNVEV (reference sequence). The CDR3 spans 13 residues. V lost 3 bases and J lost 7; bases outside the gene matches: 5. The CDR3 coding sequence is TGTGCCAGCAGTTTCGGGGGGACCCGGACCCAGTACTTC. Its protein is CASSFGGTRTQYF.

The rearrangement links TRBV29-1 to TRBJ2-2; D unclear. The V end lost 4 bases, the J end lost 8 bases, and 5 bases lay between the germline ends. The CDR3 contains 10 residues. Germline loops: CDR1 SQVTM, CDR2 ANQGSEA. CDR3 region: CSVGSGELFF. The DNA of the CDR3 is TGCAGCGTTGGGAGTGGGGAGCTGTTTTTT.

The rearrangement links TRBV2 to TRBJ2-1, with 11 bases matching TRBD2. The CDR3 extends over 14 amino acids. The germline CDR1 and CDR2 sequences are SNHLY and FYNNEI. Unmatched junction bases numbered 4, after V lost 7 bases and J lost 5 bases. The CDR3 loop reads CASIGTSGNNEQFF. Written as DNA, the CDR3 is TGTGCCAGCATCGGGACTAGCGGAAACAATGAGCAGTTCTTC.

The rearrangement joins TRBV5-4 to TRBJ2-7, with D tentatively TRBD2 (6 bases). The CDR3 sequence is 14 residues long. V was clipped by 0 bases and J by 5 bases, with 12 bases between them. Germline V lookup: CDR1 SGHNT, CDR2 YYREEE (reference sequence). Here the CDR3 reads CASSLAGGDHEQYF. The CDR3 DNA follows: TGTGCCAGCAGCTTGGCTGGAGGGGACCACGAGCAGTACTTC.

The CDR3 DNA sequence: TGTGCCAGCAGCGCGAGCGGGGACACCGGGGAGCTGTTTTTT. Amino acids: CASSASGDTGELFF. The V and J genes are TRBV9 and TRBJ2-2; 7 bases match TRBD2. V lost 3 bases and J lost 3; bases outside the gene matches: 2. Germline V lookup: CDR1 SGDLS, CDR2 YYNGEE. This CDR3 is 14 amino acids long.

The chain uses TRBV27 and TRBJ2-1, with 9 bases fitting TRBD2. The germline gives CDR1 MNHEY, CDR2 SMNVEV (reference sequence). The CDR3 length is 16 residues. V shed 7 bases, J shed 0 bases, and the junction held 7 bases outside the gene matches. Here the CDR3 reads CASNPYSGSSYNEQFF. The CDR3 DNA reads TGTGCCAGCAACCCTTATAGCGGGAGCTCCTACAATGAGCAGTTCTTC.

The gene calls are TRBV20-1 and TRBJ2-3; unclear D gene. Germline-derived CDR1 and CDR2 are DFQATT and SNEGSKA (reference sequence). The ends were cut back, 5 bases at V and 5 bases at J, with 8 bases in the middle. CDR3 length equals 11 residues. The chain's CDR3 is CSARTVDTQYF. For the CDR3, the DNA is TGCAGTGCTCGTACAGTAGATACGCAGTATTTT.

The J gene is TRBJ1-1, the V gene TRBV7-6; no firm D call. The CDR3 loop spans 14 amino acids. V was pared by 2 bases and J by 11 bases, with 18 bases between. Germline V gene sequence: CDR1 SGHVS, CDR2 FNYEAQ. The CDR3 nucleotides are TGTGCCAGCAGCTTACGTCCGACACTAGAAGAGGCTTTCTTT. Amino acid sequence: CASSLRPTLEEAFF.

CDR3 sequence: CASSAGPQGASYGYTF. The CDR3 coding sequence is TGTGCCAGCAGCGCAGGTCCTCAGGGGGCTAGCTATGGCTACACCTTC. The genes are TRBV7-9 and TRBJ1-2; 8 nucleotides line up with TRBD1. The trim removed 5 bases at V and 4 bases at J, leaving 12 bases unmatched. Germline CDR1 and CDR2: SEHNR and FQNEAQ (reference sequence). The CDR3 sequence is 16 residues long. The entire variable domain, with the rest obtained from reference TRBV7-9 and TRBJ1-2, is as follows: DTGVSQNPRHKITKRGQNVTFRCDPISEHNRLYWYRQTLGQGPEFLTYFQNEAQLEKSRLLSDRFSAERPKGSFSTLEIQRTEQGDSAMYLCASSAGPQGASYGYTFGSGTRLTVV.

The gene calls are TRBV9 and TRBJ1-2; 7 bases map to TRBD1. Germline V gene data show CDR1 as SGDLS and CDR2 as YYNGEE. The ends lost 3 bases at V and 3 bases at J; junction bases unmatched: 5. The CDR3 runs 14 residues. DNA of the CDR3: TGTGCCAGCAGCGAGAAAGGGACAGACTATGGCTACACCTTC. This gives the protein CASSEKGTDYGYTF.

The V and J genes are TRBV4-2 and TRBJ1-1; D ambiguous. The V gene lost 2 bases and the J gene lost 1 base, with 8 bases spanning the gap. CDR3 length: 14 residues. Germline V gene data show CDR1 as LGHNA and CDR2 as YNFKEQ. This chain's CDR3 is CASSQLRENTEAFF. The CDR3 bases are TGTGCCAGCAGCCAACTGCGTGAGAACACTGAAGCTTTCTTT.

The chain links TRBV9 to TRBJ2-2; 14 bases are shared with TRBD2. CDR3 length: 17 amino acids. Germline V gene lookup returns CDR1 SGDLS and CDR2 YYNGEE. With 3 bases clipped from V and 4 bases from J, the junction kept 5 bases outside the gene matches. The CDR3 DNA follows: TGTGCCAGCAGCGCGGGACTAGCGGGGGCGTTCACCGGGGAGCTGTTTTTT. This gives the protein CASSAGLAGAFTGELFF.

This chain uses TRBV7-9 with TRBJ2-1; possible D gene TRBD2, 6 bases. Deletions cut 4 bases from V and 4 bases from J, with 26 bases between. The germline CDR1 and CDR2 sequences are SEHNR and FQNEAQ (reference sequence). The CDR3 contains 19 residues. The CDR3: CASSSRLGPLGQYYNEQFF. CDR3 bases: TGTGCCAGCAGCTCCCGACTAGGCCCCCTAGGGCAATATTACAATGAGCAGTTCTTC. Complete variable domain (other parts from reference TRBV7-9 and TRBJ2-1): DTGVSQNPRHKITKRGQNVTFRCDPISEHNRLYWYRQTLGQGPEFLTYFQNEAQLEKSRLLSDRFSAERPKGSFSTLEIQRTEQGDSAMYLCASSSRLGPLGQYYNEQFFGPGTRLTVL.

The V gene is TRBV28, the J gene TRBJ1-2, with a weak D call TRBD1 (6 bases). Trimming left V 5 bases short and J 8 bases short, with 15 bases between. The CDR3 consists of 13 residues. Germline V gene data show CDR1 as MDHEN and CDR2 as SYDVKM. CDR3 nucleotide sequence: TGTGCCAGCAGTACACAGGGTTGGGGGGGCTACACCTTC. Translation: CASSTQGWGGYTF.